Below are 27 T cell receptor beta chains sequenced from a single sample in a study of T-cell reconstitution after alpha-beta-depleted transplantation in children. As it was prepared, the TCRbeta library received unique molecular identifiers. TCRdb re-derived calls from the PCR reads in MiXCR, one entry per CDR3 protein. The sample holds a few hundred thousand distinct CDR3 sequences; 10% to 15% are singletons and the top ten take about 2%. Source: PBMCs, mostly from graft donor cells, taken 360 days after TCRalphabeta/CD19-depleted stem cell transplant. The source of these receptors is a male patient aged 10 to 17 who had a stem cell transplant for acute myeloid leukemia, so the T cells may come from the graft donor.

This clonotype came up a few times. The V gene is TRBV7-2, the J gene TRBJ2-7; 12 bases are a match to TRBD1. Germline-derived CDR1 and CDR2 are SGHTA and FQGNSA. V gave up 1 base and J gave up 6 bases; unmatched junction bases: 7. This CDR3 has 16 amino acids. CDR3: CASSLVGGQGAIEQYF. Written as DNA, the CDR3 is TGTGCCAGCAGCTTAGTAGGGGGACAGGGGGCAATCGAGCAGTACTTC.

The V gene is TRBV10-3, the J gene TRBJ1-1; D is uncertain. Germline V gives CDR1 ENHRY, CDR2 SYGVKD. V was cut by 2 bases and J by 0 bases, with 7 bases left in between. This CDR3 region has 14 residues. The CDR3 sequence: CAISEGIMNTEAFF. CDR3 coding DNA: TGTGCCATCAGTGAGGGGATAATGAACACTGAAGCTTTCTTT.

The V gene is TRBV20-1, the J gene TRBJ2-7; D is undetermined. Germline V gene sequence: CDR1 DFQATT, CDR2 SNEGSKA (reference sequence). CDR3 size: 15 residues. V lost 2 bases to trimming and J lost 0 bases, with 14 bases between them. The CDR3 is CSARHYRVSSYEQYF. Here the CDR3 DNA reads TGCAGTGCTAGACATTACCGGGTCTCCTCCTACGAGCAGTACTTC.

The chain couples TRBV12-3 or TRBV12-4 to TRBJ2-2; 7 bases map to TRBD1. CDR3 length equals 16 residues. After removal of 3 bases from V and 0 bases from J, the junction contained 4 bases not matched to a gene. CDR3 sequence (DNA): TGTGCCAGCAGTTTCCAGACAGGGTCGAACACCGGGGAGCTGTTTTTT. Its translation: CASSFQTGSNTGELFF.

This clonotype has more than one count but fewer than ten. The CDR3 region is CATSRVFGQRITLMVQAFF. DNA for the CDR3: TGTGCCACCAGCAGAGTTTTCGGACAGCGAATAACCCTCATGGTCCAAGCTTTCTTT. The gene calls are TRBV15 and TRBJ1-1, with a tentative D call TRBD1 (6 bases). The length of the CDR3 is 19 residues. CDR1 and CDR2 from the germline V gene are LNHNV and YYDKDF (reference sequence). The ends were cut back, 1 base at V and 9 bases at J, with 30 bases in the middle.

This sequence joins TRBV20-1 and TRBJ2-2, with 13 bases lining up with TRBD2. Trimming removed 1 base from V and 5 bases from J; junction bases left unmatched: 10. Germline loops: CDR1 DFQATT, CDR2 SNEGSKA (reference sequence). CDR3 length equals 18 residues. CDR3 sequence (DNA): TGCAGTGCTAGAGGGACTAGCGGGAGAATAGGGGGGACCGGGGAGCTGTTTTTT. This sequence encodes CSARGTSGRIGGTGELFF.

CDR3 sequence: CSARLQAKNIQYF. The CDR3, as DNA: TGCAGTGCTAGGCTACAGGCCAAAAACATTCAGTACTTC. The V and J genes are TRBV20-1 and TRBJ2-4; no clear D gene. CDR3 length: 13 amino acids. Germline loops: CDR1 DFQATT, CDR2 SNEGSKA (reference sequence). V shed 3 bases and J shed 1 base, with 7 bases lying between them.

The chain recombines TRBV7-9 with TRBJ2-5; TRBD1 matches 8 bases. The CDR3 is made up of 15 amino acids. Unmatched junction bases numbered 12, after V lost 7 bases and J lost 5 bases. Germline CDR1 SEHNR, CDR2 FQNEAQ (reference sequence). The CDR3 spells CASTPGQERRETQYF. DNA of the CDR3: TGTGCCAGCACCCCGGGACAGGAGCGTCGGGAGACCCAGTACTTC.

This clonotype was counted at least ten times. V is TRBV24-1 and J is TRBJ2-1, with 10 bases fitting TRBD2. Germline CDR1 KGHDR, CDR2 SFDVKD. V lost 4 bases to trimming and J lost 7 bases; unmatched junction nucleotides: 15. The CDR3 spans 18 residues. CDR3 sequence (DNA): TGTGCCACCAGTGACCCTCTCCCAACTCTAGCGGGAGTGAATGAGCAGTTCTTC. Amino acid sequence: CATSDPLPTLAGVNEQFF.

This clonotype showed up just a few times. V usage is TRBV29-1 and J usage is TRBJ1-2, with TRBD1 matching over 7 bases. The germline V gene has CDR1 SQVTM and CDR2 ANQGSEA. Unmatched junction bases numbered 9, after V lost 8 bases and J lost 6 bases. The CDR3 sequence is 12 residues long. The CDR3 region is CSYREDRHGYTF. CDR3 in DNA: TGCAGCTATCGTGAGGACAGGCATGGCTACACCTTC. Full variable domain (rest looked up from reference TRBV29-1 and TRBJ1-2): SAVISQKPSRDICQRGTSLTIQCQVDSQVTMMFWYRQQPGQSLTLIATANQGSEATYESGFVIDKFPISRPNLTFSTLTVSNMSPEDSSIYLCSYREDRHGYTFGSGTRLTVV.

V gene TRBV7-6 combines with J gene TRBJ2-2, with 13 bases identical to TRBD2. There are 20 residues in the CDR3. Trimming cost V 5 bases and J 5 bases; bases outside gene matches: 17. Germline V gene lookup returns CDR1 SGHVS and CDR2 FNYEAQ. This CDR3 reads CASSPTSGRAPSISTGELFF. CDR3 nucleotides: TGTGCCAGCAGCCCAACTAGCGGGAGGGCCCCAAGTATTTCGACCGGGGAGCTGTTTTTT.

The rearrangement joins TRBV6-2 or TRBV6-3 to TRBJ1-1; TRBD1 matches 8 bases. The CDR3 has 15 amino acids. The germline gives CDR1 MNHEY, CDR2 SVGEGT. With 5 bases clipped from V and 3 bases from J, the junction kept 8 bases outside the gene matches. The CDR3 sequence is CASSQLPGGYTEAFF. The CDR3 DNA is TGTGCCAGCAGTCAACTTCCAGGGGGCTACACTGAAGCTTTCTTT.

This clonotype has just a few counts. This sequence joins TRBV7-3 and TRBJ2-3, with 11 positions matching TRBD2. The J segment lost 5 bases and the V segment lost 0 bases, leaving 10 bases of the junction unmatched. The length of the CDR3 is 18 residues. Germline CDR1 SGHTA, CDR2 FQGTGA. CDR3 coding DNA: TGTGCCAGCAGCTTAACTAGGACTAGCGGGTACATTGGAGATACGCAGTATTTT. Protein product: CASSLTRTSGYIGDTQYF.

This clonotype has ten or more counts. The chain is built from TRBV29-1 and TRBJ2-1; 8 nucleotides match TRBD2. J gave up 4 bases and V 6 bases, and 5 bases lay outside the gene matches. Germline lookup yields CDR1 SQVTM and CDR2 ANQGSEA. The length of the CDR3 is 13 residues. This CDR3 is CSVVAGIYNEQFF. CDR3 nucleotides: TGCAGCGTCGTAGCGGGAATTTACAATGAGCAGTTCTTC.

This clonotype was counted only a few times. The chain uses TRBV30 and TRBJ2-7, with 7 nucleotides matching TRBD2. Losses at the gene ends were 1 base for V and 7 bases for J; bases not matched to a gene: 13. This CDR3 has 15 residues. CDR1 and CDR2 (germline): GTSNPN, SVGIG (reference sequence). CDR3 in DNA: TGTGCCTGGAGTGGGCTCGGGCGGGAGATGCGAGAGCAGTACTTC. Translation: CAWSGLGREMREQYF. Drawing the rest from reference TRBV30 and TRBJ2-7, the complete variable domain is SQTIHQWPATLVQPVGSPLSLECTVEGTSNPNLYWYRQAAGRGLQLLFYSVGIGQISSEVPQNLSASRPQDRQFILSSKKLLLSDSGFYLCAWSGLGREMREQYFGPGTRLTVT.

CDR3 coding DNA: TGCAGCGTTCTAATGGGTGGGAGAGCGGATACGCAGTATTTT. It yields the protein CSVLMGGRADTQYF. This sequence joins TRBV29-1 and TRBJ2-3; D may be TRBD2 (5 bases). The CDR3 is 14 residues long. V was cut by 5 bases and J by 6 bases, with 18 bases left in between. The germline V gene encodes CDR1 SQVTM and CDR2 ANQGSEA.

The gene calls are TRBV20-1 and TRBJ2-5; D remains ambiguous. Germline V gives CDR1 DFQATT, CDR2 SNEGSKA (reference sequence). Trimming pared 6 bases from V and 5 bases from J, leaving 25 bases between. This CDR3 region has 16 residues. This chain's CDR3 is CSANDDWPRQEETQYF. The CDR3 coding sequence is TGCAGTGCGAATGACGACTGGCCCCGGCAGGAGGAGACCCAGTACTTC.

The V call is TRBV6-2 or TRBV6-3, the J call TRBJ2-1; 8 bases match TRBD1. V was pared by 2 bases and J by 2 bases, with 2 bases of the junction left unmatched. Germline V CDR1 and CDR2: MNHEY, SVGEGT. The CDR3 sequence is 15 residues long. CDR3 protein: CASSYPGQAYNEQFF. The DNA of the CDR3 is TGTGCCAGCAGTTACCCGGGACAGGCCTACAATGAGCAGTTCTTC.

This clonotype was recorded once. Given a much more abundant clone one base away, this may be a read error. The chain uses TRBV20-1 and TRBJ2-4; the D is unclear. CDR1 DFQATT and CDR2 SNEGSKA come from the germline V gene (reference sequence). The CDR3 runs 16 residues. Between the trimmed V and J ends, which lost 2 bases and 0 bases, there was a span of 14 bases. This CDR3 reads CSARYGQTLAKNIQYF. As DNA, the CDR3 is TGCAGTGCTAGATACGGGCAGACCCTAGCCAAAAACATTCAGTACTTC.

The rearrangement uses TRBV7-2 and TRBJ2-7; TRBD2 matches 8 bases. Germline V gives CDR1 SGHTA, CDR2 FQGNSA. CDR3 size: 14 residues. Trimming at V came to 3 bases and at J to 7 bases, leaving 8 bases not matched to a gene. CDR3 amino acids: CASSLGLGAWEQYF. CDR3 nucleotides: TGTGCCAGCAGCTTGGGACTAGGGGCCTGGGAGCAGTACTTC.

The chain uses TRBV5-1 and TRBJ2-7; 9 bases align to TRBD1. The germline CDR1 and CDR2 sequences are SGHRS and YFSETQ. The CDR3 covers 15 residues. With V trimmed by 3 bases and J by 1 base, 5 bases remained unmatched. CDR3 DNA: TGCGCCAGCAGCTGGGGGACAGGGAGTTCCTACGAGCAGTACTTC. Its protein product is CASSWGTGSSYEQYF.

This clonotype was detected many times. This sequence joins TRBV12-3 or TRBV12-4 and TRBJ2-7; no clear D gene. The CDR3 loop spans 15 amino acids. V was clipped by 5 bases and J by 2 bases, with 16 bases between them. CDR3 loop: CASSPHRVLAYEQYF. In DNA form, the CDR3 reads TGTGCCAGCAGTCCACACCGGGTCCTGGCCTACGAGCAGTACTTC.

This clonotype showed up many times. CDR3 nucleotide sequence: TGTGCCAGCAGCAGGGGGGAGAAAGAGACCCAGTACTTC. It codes for CASSRGEKETQYF. The chain uses TRBV11-2 and TRBJ2-5; D might be TRBD1 or TRBD2, each matching 6 bases. Germline lookup yields CDR1 SGHAT and CDR2 FQNNGV. The CDR3 is 13 amino acids. V shed 5 bases and J shed 3 bases, with 10 bases lying between them.

This clonotype has only a few counts. J is TRBJ2-1 and V is TRBV18; 11 bases match TRBD2. The length of the CDR3 is 19 residues. The V and J ends lost 3 bases and 1 base, in that order; junction bases with no gene match: 11. Per the germline V gene, CDR1 is KGHSH and CDR2 is LQKENI. CDR3: CASSPLVLAGEMSYNEQFF. Written as DNA, the CDR3 is TGTGCCAGCTCACCCTTAGTACTAGCGGGAGAGATGTCCTACAATGAGCAGTTCTTC. Variable domain in full (rest from reference TRBV18 and TRBJ2-1): NAGVMQNPRHLVRRRGQEARLRCSPMKGHSHVYWYRQLPEEGLKFMVYLQKENIIDESGMPKERFSAEFPKEGPSILRIQQVVRGDSAAYFCASSPLVLAGEMSYNEQFFGPGTRLTVL.

This chain uses TRBV4-3 with TRBJ2-1; 9 bases map to TRBD2. The CDR3 totals 17 residues. CDR1 LGHNA and CDR2 YSLEER come from the germline V gene. Trimming cost V 4 bases and J 9 bases; bases outside gene matches: 16. In DNA form, the CDR3 reads TGCGCCAGCAGCCCCTGGGGGGGCGGGAGGGCCATCGGTGAGCAGTTCTTC. Translating it yields CASSPWGGGRAIGEQFF.

The rearrangement uses TRBV6-2 or TRBV6-3 and TRBJ2-7; 8 bases fit TRBD2. There are 16 residues in the CDR3. Unmatched junction bases numbered 13, after V lost 6 bases and J lost 3 bases. The germline gives CDR1 MNHEY, CDR2 SVGEGT. CDR3 sequence reads: CASRKSVAGFIYEQYF. The CDR3 DNA reads TGTGCCAGCAGGAAGTCGGTAGCGGGATTTATCTACGAGCAGTACTTC.

The chain employs TRBV28 and TRBJ2-7; a weak D match, TRBD1 (6 bases). This CDR3 has 15 residues. V gave up 10 bases and J gave up 2 bases, with 21 bases separating them. Germline V lookup: CDR1 MDHEN, CDR2 SYDVKM. CDR3 loop: CAIRIGGRTPYEQYF. The CDR3 bases are TGTGCCATCAGGATTGGGGGCCGAACCCCCTACGAGCAGTACTTC.